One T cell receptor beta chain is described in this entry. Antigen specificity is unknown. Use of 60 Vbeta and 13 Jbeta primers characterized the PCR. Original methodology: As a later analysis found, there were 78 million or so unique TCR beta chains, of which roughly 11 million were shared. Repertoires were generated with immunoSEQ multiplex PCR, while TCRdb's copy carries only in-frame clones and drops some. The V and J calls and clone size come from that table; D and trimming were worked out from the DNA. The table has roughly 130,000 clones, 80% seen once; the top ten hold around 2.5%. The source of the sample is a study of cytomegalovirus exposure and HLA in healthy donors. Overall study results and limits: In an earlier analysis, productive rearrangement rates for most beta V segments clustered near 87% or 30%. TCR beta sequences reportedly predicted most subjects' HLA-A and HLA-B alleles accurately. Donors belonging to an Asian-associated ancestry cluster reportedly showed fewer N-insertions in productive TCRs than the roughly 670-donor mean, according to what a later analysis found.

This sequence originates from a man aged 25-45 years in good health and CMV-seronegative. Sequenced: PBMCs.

This CDR3 reads CASSLGTNTGELFF. The CDR3 coding sequence is TGTGCCAGCAGTTTAGGCACGAACACCGGGGAGCTGTTTTTT. This rearrangement joins TRBV27 to TRBJ2-2; D gene unclear. Trimming removed 2 bases at V and 0 bases at J, with 4 bases between. Germline V lookup: CDR1 MNHEY, CDR2 SMNVEV (reference sequence). The CDR3 has 14 amino acids.